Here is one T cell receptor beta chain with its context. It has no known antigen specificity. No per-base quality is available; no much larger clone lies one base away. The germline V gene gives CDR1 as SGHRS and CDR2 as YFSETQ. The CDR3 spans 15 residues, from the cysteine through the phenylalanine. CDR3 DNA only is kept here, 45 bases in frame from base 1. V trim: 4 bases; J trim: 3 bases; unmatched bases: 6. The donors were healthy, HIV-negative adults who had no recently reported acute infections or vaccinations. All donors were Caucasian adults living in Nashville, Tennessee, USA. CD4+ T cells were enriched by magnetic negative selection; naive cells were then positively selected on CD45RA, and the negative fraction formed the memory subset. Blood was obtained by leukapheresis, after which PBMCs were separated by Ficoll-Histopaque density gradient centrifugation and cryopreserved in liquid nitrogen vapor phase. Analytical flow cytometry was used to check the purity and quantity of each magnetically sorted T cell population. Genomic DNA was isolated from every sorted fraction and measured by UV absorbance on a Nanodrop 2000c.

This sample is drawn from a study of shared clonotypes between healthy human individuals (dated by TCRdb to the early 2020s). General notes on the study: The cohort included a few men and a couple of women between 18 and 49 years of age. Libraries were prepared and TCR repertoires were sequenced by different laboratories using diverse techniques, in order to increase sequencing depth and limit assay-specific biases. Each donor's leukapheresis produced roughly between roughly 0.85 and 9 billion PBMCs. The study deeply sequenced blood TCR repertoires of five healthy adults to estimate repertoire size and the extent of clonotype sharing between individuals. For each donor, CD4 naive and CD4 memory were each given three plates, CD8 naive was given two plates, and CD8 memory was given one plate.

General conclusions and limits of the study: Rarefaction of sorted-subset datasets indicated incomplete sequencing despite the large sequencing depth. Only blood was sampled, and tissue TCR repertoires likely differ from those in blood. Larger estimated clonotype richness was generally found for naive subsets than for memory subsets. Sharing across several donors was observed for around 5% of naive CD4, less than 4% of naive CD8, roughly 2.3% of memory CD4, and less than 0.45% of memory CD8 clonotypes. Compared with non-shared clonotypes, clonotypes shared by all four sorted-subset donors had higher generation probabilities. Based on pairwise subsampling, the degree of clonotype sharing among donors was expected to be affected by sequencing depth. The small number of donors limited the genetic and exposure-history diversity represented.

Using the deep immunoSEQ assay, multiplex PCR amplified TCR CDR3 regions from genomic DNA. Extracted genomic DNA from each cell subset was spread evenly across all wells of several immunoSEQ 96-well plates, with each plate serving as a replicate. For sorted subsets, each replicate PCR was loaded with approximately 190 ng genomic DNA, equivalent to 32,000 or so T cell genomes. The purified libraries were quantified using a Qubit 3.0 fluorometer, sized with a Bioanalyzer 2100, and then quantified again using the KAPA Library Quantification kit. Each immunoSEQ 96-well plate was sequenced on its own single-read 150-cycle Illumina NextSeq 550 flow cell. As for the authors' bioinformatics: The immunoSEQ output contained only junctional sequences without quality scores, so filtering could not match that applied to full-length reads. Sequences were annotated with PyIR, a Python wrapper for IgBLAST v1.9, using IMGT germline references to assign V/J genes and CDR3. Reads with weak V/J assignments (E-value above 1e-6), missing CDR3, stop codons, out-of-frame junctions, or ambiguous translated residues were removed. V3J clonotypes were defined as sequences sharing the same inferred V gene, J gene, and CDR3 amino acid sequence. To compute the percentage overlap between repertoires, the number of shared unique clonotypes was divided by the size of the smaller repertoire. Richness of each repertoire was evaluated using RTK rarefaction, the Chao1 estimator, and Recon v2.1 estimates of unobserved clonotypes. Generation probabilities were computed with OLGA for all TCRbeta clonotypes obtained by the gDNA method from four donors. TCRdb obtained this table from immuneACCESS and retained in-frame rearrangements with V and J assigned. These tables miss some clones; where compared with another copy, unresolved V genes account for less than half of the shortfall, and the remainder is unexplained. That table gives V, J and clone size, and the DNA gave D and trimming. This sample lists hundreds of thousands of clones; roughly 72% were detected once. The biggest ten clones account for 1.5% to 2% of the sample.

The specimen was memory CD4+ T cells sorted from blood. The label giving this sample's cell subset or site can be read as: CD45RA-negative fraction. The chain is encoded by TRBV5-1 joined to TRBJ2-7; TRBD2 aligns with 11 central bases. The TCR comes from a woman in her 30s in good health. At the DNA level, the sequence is TGCGCCAGCAGCGAGGGACTAGCGGAAAGCTACGAGCAGTACTTC. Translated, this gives CASSEGLAESYEQYF.